This is a list of T cell receptor beta chains from one sample in a study of blood T cell repertoires in COVID-19. The method was immunoSEQ multiplex PCR; TCRdb's version includes in-frame clones alone and lacks a portion of them. The profile shows approximately 170,000 clones, 83% of them singletons. The specimen sequenced was PBMCs or T cells enriched from blood (not recorded which). Receptors originate from a woman aged 45 to 65 who had recovered from COVID-19. Each CDR3 is given with its conserved first and last residue. D genes are given only for firm matches. The size of a clone is reported for some rows only, either as once, few or many, or as a class for expanded clones.

length | D | J | size | V | DNA | CDR3
16 | NA | TRBJ1-1 | NA | TRBV6-5 | TGTGCCAGCAGTTACAGGGGGGGCAGCTGGGACACTGAAGCTTTCTTT | CASSYRGGSWDTEAFF
15 | TRBD1 | TRBJ2-1 | NA | TRBV19 | TGTGCCAGTAAGTTGGGACAGGGGACCTACAATGAGCAGTTCTTC | CASKLGQGTYNEQFF
19 | NA | TRBJ2-6 | NA | TRBV5-5 | TGTGCCAGCAGCGAAACCCCATTCTTCCTAGGTGCTGGGGCCAACGTCCTGACTTTC | CASSETPFFLGAGANVLTF
14 | NA | TRBJ1-5 | NA | TRBV28 | TGTGCCAGCAGTCCGGGACACGGGCGACAGCCCCAGCATTTT | CASSPGHGRQPQHF
12 | TRBD1 | TRBJ1-5 | NA | TRBV2 | TGTGCCAGCAGCCGACAGGGTGGCCCCCAGCATTTT | CASSRQGGPQHF
14 | NA | TRBJ1-4 | NA | TRBV30 | TGTGCCTGGAGTGGAGAGGTGCTCCATGAAAAACTGTTTTTT | CAWSGEVLHEKLFF
16 | TRBD2 | TRBJ2-5 | NA | TRBV7-9 | TGTGCCAGCAGCTTAGGTCAGCTAGCGGGGGAAGAGACCCAGTACTTC | CASSLGQLAGEETQYF
15 | NA | TRBJ1-4 | NA | TRBV11-2 | TGTGCCAGCAGCTTAGGAATCAGGGAAAGCGAAAAACTGTTTTTT | CASSLGIRESEKLFF
15 | NA | TRBJ1-6 | NA | TRBV19 | TGTGCCAGTAGTGGGGGGGACCGCCCGAATTCACCCCTCCACTTT | CASSGGDRPNSPLHF
15 | NA | TRBJ1-4 | NA | TRBV2 | TGTGCCAGCAGGCCCGAGGTATCAACTAATGAAAAACTGTTTTTT | CASRPEVSTNEKLFF
12 | NA | TRBJ1-1 | NA | TRBV13 | TGTGCCAGCAGCCCCCAAAACACTGAAGCTTTCTTT | CASSPQNTEAFF
16 | TRBD1 | TRBJ1-5 | NA | TRBV5-4 | TGTGCCAGCAGCCGGAGGGGACAGGGGGTCAATCAGCCCCAGCATTTT | CASSRRGQGVNQPQHF
16 | NA | TRBJ2-5 | few | TRBV7-9 | TGTGCCAGCAGCTTAGCCCTCGGCGGATCGGGGGAGACCCAGTACTTC | CASSLALGGSGETQYF
15 | NA | TRBJ1-6 | NA | TRBV27 | TGTGCCAGCAGTTTAGGCCTCCAGGGGCATTCACCCCTCCACTTT | CASSLGLQGHSPLHF
13 | NA | TRBJ1-5 | once | TRBV10-3 | TGTGCCATCAGGGTACAGGGCCATCAGCCCCAGCATTTT | CAIRVQGHQPQHF
15 | TRBD1 | TRBJ1-1 | NA | TRBV5-6 | TGTGCCAGCAGCTTGTCGCCAACAGGGGGCACTGAAGCTTTCTTT | CASSLSPTGGTEAFF
11 | NA | TRBJ1-1 | NA | TRBV30 | TGTGCCTGGAGCCAGGGCCCTGAAGCTTTCTTT | CAWSQGPEAFF